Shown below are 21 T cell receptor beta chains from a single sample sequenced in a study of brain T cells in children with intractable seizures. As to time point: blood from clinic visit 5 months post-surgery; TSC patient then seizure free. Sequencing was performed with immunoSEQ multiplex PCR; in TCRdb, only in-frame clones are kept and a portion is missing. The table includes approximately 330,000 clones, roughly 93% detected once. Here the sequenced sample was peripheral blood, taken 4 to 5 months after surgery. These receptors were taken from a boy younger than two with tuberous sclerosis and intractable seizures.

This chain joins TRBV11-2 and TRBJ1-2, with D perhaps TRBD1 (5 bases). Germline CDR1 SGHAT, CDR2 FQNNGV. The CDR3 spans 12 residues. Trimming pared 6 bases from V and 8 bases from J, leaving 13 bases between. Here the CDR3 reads CASSRGLRGYTF. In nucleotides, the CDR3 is TGTGCCAGCAGTCGGGGGTTACGGGGCTACACCTTC.

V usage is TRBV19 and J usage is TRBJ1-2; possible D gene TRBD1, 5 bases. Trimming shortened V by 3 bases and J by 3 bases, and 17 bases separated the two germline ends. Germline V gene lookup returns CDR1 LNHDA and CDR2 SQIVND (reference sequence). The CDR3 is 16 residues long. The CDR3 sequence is CASSMGGAGSDYGYTF. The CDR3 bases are TGTGCCAGTAGTATGGGTGGGGCAGGAAGCGACTATGGCTACACCTTC.

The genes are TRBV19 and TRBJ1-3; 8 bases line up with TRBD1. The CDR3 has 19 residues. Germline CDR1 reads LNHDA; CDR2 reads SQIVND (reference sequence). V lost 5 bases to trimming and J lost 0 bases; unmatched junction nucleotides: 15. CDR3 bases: TGTGCCAGTAGTCTCCAGATGGGACAGGTCTACTACTCTGGAAACACCATATATTTT. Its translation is CASSLQMGQVYYSGNTIYF.

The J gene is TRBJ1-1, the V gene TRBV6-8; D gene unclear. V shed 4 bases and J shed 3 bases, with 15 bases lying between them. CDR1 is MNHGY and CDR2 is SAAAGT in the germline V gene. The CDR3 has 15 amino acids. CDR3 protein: CASSSPGSMHTEAFF. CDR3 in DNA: TGTGCCAGCAGTTCCCCGGGGTCCATGCACACTGAAGCTTTCTTT.

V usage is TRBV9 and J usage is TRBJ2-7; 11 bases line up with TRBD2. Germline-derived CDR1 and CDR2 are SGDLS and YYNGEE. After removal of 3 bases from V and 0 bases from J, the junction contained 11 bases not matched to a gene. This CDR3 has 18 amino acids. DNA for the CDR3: TGTGCCAGCAGCGCACATCCAACCGGGACTAGCGGCTCCTACGAGCAGTACTTC. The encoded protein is CASSAHPTGTSGSYEQYF.

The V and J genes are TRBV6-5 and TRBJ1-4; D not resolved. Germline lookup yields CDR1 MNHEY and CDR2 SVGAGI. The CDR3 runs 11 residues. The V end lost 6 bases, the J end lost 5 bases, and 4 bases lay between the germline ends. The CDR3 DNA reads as TGTGCCAGCAGAATGAATGAAAAACTGTTTTTT. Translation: CASRMNEKLFF.

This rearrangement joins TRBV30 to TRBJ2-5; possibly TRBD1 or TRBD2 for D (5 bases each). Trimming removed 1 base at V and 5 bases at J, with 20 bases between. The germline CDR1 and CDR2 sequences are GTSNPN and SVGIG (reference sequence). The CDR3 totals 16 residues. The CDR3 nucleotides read TGTGCCTGGAGTGCAGGTCAGGGAGAGTCAAGCGAGACCCAGTACTTC. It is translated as CAWSAGQGESSETQYF.

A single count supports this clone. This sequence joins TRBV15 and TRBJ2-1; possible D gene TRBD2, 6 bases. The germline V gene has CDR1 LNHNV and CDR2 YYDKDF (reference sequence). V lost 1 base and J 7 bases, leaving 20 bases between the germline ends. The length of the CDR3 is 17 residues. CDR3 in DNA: TGTGCCACCAGCAGAGTTATGGGACTCCCCCTGGGGAATGAGCAGTTCTTC. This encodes CATSRVMGLPLGNEQFF.

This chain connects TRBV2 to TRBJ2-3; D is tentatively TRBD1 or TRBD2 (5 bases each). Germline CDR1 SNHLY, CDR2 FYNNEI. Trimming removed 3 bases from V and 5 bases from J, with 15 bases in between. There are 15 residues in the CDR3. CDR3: CASSDAPGAEDTQYF. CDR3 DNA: TGTGCCAGCAGTGACGCCCCCGGGGCCGAAGATACGCAGTATTTT.

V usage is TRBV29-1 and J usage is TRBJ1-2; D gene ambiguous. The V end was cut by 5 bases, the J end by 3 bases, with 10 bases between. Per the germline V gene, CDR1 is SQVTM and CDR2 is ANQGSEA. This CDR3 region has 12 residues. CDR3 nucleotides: TGCAGCGTTAGGGAGTTCGACTATGGCTACACCTTC. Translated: CSVREFDYGYTF.

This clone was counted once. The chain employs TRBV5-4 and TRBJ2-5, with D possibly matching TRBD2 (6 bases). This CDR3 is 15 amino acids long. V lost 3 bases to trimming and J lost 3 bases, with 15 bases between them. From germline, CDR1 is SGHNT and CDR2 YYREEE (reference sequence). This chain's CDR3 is CASSSGGVAEETQYF. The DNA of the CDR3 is TGTGCCAGCAGCTCCGGCGGAGTAGCGGAAGAGACCCAGTACTTC.

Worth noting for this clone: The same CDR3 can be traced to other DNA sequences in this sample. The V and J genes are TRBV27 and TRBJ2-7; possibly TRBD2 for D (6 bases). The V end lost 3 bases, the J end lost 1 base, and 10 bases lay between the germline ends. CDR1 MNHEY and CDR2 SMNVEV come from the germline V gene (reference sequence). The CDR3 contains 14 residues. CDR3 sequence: CASSLAGLSYEQYF. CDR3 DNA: TGTGCCAGCAGTTTGGCAGGACTATCCTACGAGCAGTACTTC.

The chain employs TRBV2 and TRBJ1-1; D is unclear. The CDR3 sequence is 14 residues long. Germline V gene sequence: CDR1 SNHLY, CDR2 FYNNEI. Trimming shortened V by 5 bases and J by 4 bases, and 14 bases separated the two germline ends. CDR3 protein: CASSWALLATEAFF. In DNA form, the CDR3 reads TGTGCCAGCAGTTGGGCCTTGTTGGCCACTGAAGCTTTCTTT.

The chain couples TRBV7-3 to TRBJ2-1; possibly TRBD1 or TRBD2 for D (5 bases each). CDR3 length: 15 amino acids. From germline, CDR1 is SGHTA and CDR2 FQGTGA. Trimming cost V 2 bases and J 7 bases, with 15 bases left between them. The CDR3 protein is CASSLGGDVRNEQFF. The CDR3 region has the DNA TGTGCCAGCAGCTTAGGTGGGGACGTCAGGAATGAGCAGTTCTTC.

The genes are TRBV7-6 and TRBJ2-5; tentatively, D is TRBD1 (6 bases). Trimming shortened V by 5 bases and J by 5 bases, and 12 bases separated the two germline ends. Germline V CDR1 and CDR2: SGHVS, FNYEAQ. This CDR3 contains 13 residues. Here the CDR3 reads CASSGYRAETQYF. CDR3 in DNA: TGTGCCAGCAGCGGATACAGGGCGGAGACCCAGTACTTC.

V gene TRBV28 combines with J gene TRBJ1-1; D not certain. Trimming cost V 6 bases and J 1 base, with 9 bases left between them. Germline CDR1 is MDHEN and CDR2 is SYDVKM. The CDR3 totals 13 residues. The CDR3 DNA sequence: TGTGCCAGCAGGGGGAAACCGAACACTGAAGCTTTCTTT. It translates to CASRGKPNTEAFF. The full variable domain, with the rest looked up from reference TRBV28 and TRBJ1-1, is DVKVTQSSRYLVKRTGEKVFLECVQDMDHENMFWYRQDPGLGLRLIYFSYDVKMKEKGDIPEGYSVSREKKERFSLILESASTNQTSMYLCASRGKPNTEAFFGQGTRLTVV.

DNA of the CDR3: TGTGCCAGCAGACGACTAGCGGCAGAGGGGGAGCAGTACTTC. Encoded protein: CASRRLAAEGEQYF. The rearrangement joins TRBV2 to TRBJ2-7; 9 bases map to TRBD2. Looked up from germline, CDR1 is SNHLY and CDR2 is FYNNEI. The CDR3 has 14 amino acids. J gave up 7 bases and V 6 bases, and 10 bases lay outside the gene matches. The full variable domain, its missing parts supplied by reference TRBV2 and TRBJ2-7, is EPEVTQTPSHQVTQMGQEVILRCVPISNHLYFYWYRQILGQKVEFLVSFYNNEISEKSEIFDDQFSVERPDGSNFTLKIRSTKLEDSAMYFCASRRLAAEGEQYFGPGTRLTVT.

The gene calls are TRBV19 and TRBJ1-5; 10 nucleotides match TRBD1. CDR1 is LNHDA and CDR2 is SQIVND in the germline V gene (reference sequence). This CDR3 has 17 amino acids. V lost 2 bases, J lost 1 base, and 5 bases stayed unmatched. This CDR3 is CASSIMTGGASNQPQHF. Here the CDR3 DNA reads TGTGCCAGTAGTATAATGACAGGGGGCGCGAGCAATCAGCCCCAGCATTTT. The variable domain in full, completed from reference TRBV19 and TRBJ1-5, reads DGGITQSPKYLFRKEGQNVTLSCEQNLNHDAMYWYRQDPGQGLRLIYYSQIVNDFQKGDIAEGYSVSREKKESFPLTVTSAQKNPTAFYLCASSIMTGGASNQPQHFGDGTRLSIL.

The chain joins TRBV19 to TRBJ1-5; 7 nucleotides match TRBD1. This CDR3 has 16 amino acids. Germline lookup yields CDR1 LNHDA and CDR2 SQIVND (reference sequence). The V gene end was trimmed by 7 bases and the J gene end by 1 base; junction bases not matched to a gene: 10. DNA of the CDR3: TGTGCCAGTATTTCCCGGGACAGCCCAAGCAATCAGCCCCAGCATTTT. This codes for CASISRDSPSNQPQHF.

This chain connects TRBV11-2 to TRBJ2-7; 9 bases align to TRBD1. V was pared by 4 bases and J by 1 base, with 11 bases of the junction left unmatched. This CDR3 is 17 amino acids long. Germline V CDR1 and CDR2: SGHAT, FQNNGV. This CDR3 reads CASSSRSGTGPSYEQYF. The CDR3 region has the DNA TGTGCCAGCAGCTCACGCTCCGGGACAGGGCCATCCTACGAGCAGTACTTC.

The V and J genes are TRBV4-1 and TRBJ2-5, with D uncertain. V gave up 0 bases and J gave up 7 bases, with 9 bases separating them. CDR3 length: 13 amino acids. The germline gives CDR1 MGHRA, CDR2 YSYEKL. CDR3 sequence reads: CASSQDSRGTQYF. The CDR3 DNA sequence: TGCGCCAGCAGCCAAGATTCTCGAGGGACCCAGTACTTC.